This T cell receptor beta chain was recovered during a study of control samples from healthy donors and cancer patients. The CDR3 sequence is 11 residues long. Trimming removed 2 bases from V and 7 bases from J, with 6 bases in between. Germline CDR1 is PRHDT and CDR2 is FYEKMQ (reference sequence). TCRdb's table, derived via immunoSEQ multiplex PCR, lists solely in-frame clones and lacks some. This sample has some 140,000 clones, with approximately 94% found just once. This receptor was taken from a man aged 35-49 years in good health. The chain joins TRBV13 to TRBJ2-7; D may be TRBD1 (5 bases). Sequenced: blood. The CDR3 here is CASSLRQEQYF. The CDR3 coding sequence is TGTGCCAGCAGCTTACGACAGGAGCAGTACTTC.